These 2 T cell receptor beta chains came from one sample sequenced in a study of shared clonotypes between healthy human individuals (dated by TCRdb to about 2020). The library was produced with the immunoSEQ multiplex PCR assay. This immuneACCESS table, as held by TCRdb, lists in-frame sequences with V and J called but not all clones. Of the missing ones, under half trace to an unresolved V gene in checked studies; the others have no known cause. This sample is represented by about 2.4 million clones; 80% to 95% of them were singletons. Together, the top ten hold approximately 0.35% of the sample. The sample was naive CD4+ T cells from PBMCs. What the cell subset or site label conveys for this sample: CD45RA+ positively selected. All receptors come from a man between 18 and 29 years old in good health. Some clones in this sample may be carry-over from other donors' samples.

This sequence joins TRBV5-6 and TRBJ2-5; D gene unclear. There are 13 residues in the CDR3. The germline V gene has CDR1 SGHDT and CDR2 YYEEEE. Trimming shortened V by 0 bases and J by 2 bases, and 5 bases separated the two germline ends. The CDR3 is CASSLGNQETQYF. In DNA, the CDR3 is TGTGCCAGCAGCTTGGGGAATCAAGAGACCCAGTACTTC.

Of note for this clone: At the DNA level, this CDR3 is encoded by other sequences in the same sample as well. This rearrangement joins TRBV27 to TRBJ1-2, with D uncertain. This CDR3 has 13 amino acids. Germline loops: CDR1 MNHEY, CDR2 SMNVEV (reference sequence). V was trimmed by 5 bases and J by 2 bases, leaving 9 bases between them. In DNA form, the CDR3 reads TGTGCCAGCAGTCCGACCGGGAACTATGGCTACACCTTC. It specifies CASSPTGNYGYTF.